The clone carrying this TCR beta chain was seen a single time. This sample stems from a study of cytomegalovirus exposure and HLA in healthy donors. V shed 5 bases and J 3 bases; nucleotides not matched to a gene: 7. Germline CDR1 is SEHNR and CDR2 is FQNEAQ (reference sequence). This CDR3 is built from 15 residues. Primers included in the PCR were 60 Vbeta and 13 Jbeta primers. The protocol was immunoSEQ multiplex PCR, while the TCRdb copy is restricted to in-frame clones and leaves out a portion. The data hold some 170,000 clones, with roughly 79% observed a single time. The origin of this receptor is a woman aged 18-29 years in good health and CMV-seropositive. The material sequenced was PBMCs. V gene TRBV7-9 combines with J gene TRBJ2-3, with 8 positions matching TRBD1. The DNA of the CDR3 is TGTGCCAGCAGCCGCGGACAGGGAAAAACAGATACGCAGTATTTT. Its protein is CASSRGQGKTDTQYF.